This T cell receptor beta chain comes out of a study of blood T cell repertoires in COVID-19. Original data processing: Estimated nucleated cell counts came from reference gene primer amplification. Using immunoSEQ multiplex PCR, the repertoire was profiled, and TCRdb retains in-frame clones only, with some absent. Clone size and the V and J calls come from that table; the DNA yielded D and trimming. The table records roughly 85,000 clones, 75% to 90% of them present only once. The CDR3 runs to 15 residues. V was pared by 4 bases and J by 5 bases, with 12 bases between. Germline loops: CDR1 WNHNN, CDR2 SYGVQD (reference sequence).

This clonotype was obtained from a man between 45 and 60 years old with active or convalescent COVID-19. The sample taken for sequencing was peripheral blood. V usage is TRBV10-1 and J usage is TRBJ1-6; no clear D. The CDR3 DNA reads TGCGCCAGCAGTGCAAGCCGGGGAGATAATTCACCCCTCCACTTT. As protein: CASSASRGDNSPLHF.